This TCR beta chain is from a study of blood T cell repertoires in COVID-19. Study at large: PBMCs, B-cell-depleted T cells, or T cells provided the cDNA or gDNA that made up the material.

The method was immunoSEQ multiplex PCR; TCRdb's version includes in-frame clones alone and lacks a portion of them. Found here are 75,000 to 100,000 clones, 75% to 90% of them singletons; the top ten hold over 1.5%. The J segment lost 4 bases and the V segment lost 1 base, leaving 3 bases of the junction unmatched. CDR1 is GTSNPN and CDR2 is SVGIG in the germline V gene (reference sequence). The CDR3 is made up of 14 amino acids. This rearrangement joins TRBV30 to TRBJ1-2, with 10 positions matching TRBD1. Sequencing was performed on peripheral blood. This clonotype originated in a man aged 80 or over with acute or convalescent COVID-19. The CDR3 loop reads CAWSGQGAVYGYTF. CDR3 nucleotides: TGTGCCTGGAGTGGACAGGGGGCGGTCTATGGCTACACCTTC.